A selection of T cell receptor beta chains follows, all from one sample in a study of T cell changes during pregnancy in multiple sclerosis. Measured with immunoSEQ multiplex PCR; TCRdb has only the in-frame clones, and not every one. The sample records tens of thousands of clones, 80% to 90% being singletons. The sample consisted of CD4+ T cells from peripheral blood mononuclear cells, taken after pregnancy. The receptors were gathered from a female donor with multiple sclerosis, enrolled in a pregnancy study. Both conserved end residues are part of each CDR3. Each record gives: J gene, V gene, D gene, clone size, CDR3 protein, CDR3 DNA. D genes are given only for firm matches. The size entry is marked missing in some rows and otherwise reads once, few, many or a size class.

J gene: TRBJ1-1
V gene: TRBV2
D gene: NA
clone size: once
CDR3 protein: CASSQGIGTEAFF
CDR3 DNA: TGTGCCAGCAGTCAGGGAATCGGGACTGAAGCTTTCTTT

J gene: TRBJ2-7
V gene: TRBV6-5
D gene: NA
clone size: NA
CDR3 protein: CASSSRPGQNYEQYF
CDR3 DNA: TGTGCCAGCAGTTCCCGCCCCGGACAGAACTACGAGCAGTACTTC

J gene: TRBJ2-2
V gene: TRBV28
D gene: TRBD1
clone size: NA
CDR3 protein: CASSVPGQHTGELFF
CDR3 DNA: TGTGCCAGCAGTGTACCGGGACAGCACACCGGGGAGCTGTTTTTT

J gene: TRBJ1-1
V gene: TRBV19
D gene: NA
clone size: NA
CDR3 protein: CASSLNRHTEAFF
CDR3 DNA: TGTGCCAGTAGTCTTAACAGGCACACTGAAGCTTTCTTT

J gene: TRBJ1-1
V gene: TRBV7-8
D gene: NA
clone size: once
CDR3 protein: CASSFSATETEAFF
CDR3 DNA: TGTGCCAGCAGCTTCTCTGCGACAGAAACTGAAGCTTTCTTT

J gene: TRBJ2-3
V gene: TRBV10-2
D gene: TRBD2
clone size: NA
CDR3 protein: CASSLAGTGTDTQYF
CDR3 DNA: TGCGCCAGCAGTTTAGCGGGCACCGGCACAGATACGCAGTATTTT

J gene: TRBJ2-7
V gene: TRBV18
D gene: TRBD1
clone size: NA
CDR3 protein: CASSPRRDSSSYEQYF
CDR3 DNA: TGTGCCAGCTCACCACGTAGGGACAGTTCGTCCTACGAGCAGTACTTC

J gene: TRBJ2-5
V gene: TRBV30
D gene: TRBD1
clone size: NA
CDR3 protein: CAWGGTGGQETQYF
CDR3 DNA: TGTGCCTGGGGGGGGACAGGGGGCCAAGAGACCCAGTACTTC

J gene: TRBJ2-3
V gene: TRBV27
D gene: TRBD2
clone size: NA
CDR3 protein: CASSPQGLAGGGDTQYF
CDR3 DNA: TGTGCCAGCAGTCCCCAAGGACTAGCGGGTGGGGGCGATACGCAGTATTTT

J gene: TRBJ1-4
V gene: TRBV7-9
D gene: NA
clone size: NA
CDR3 protein: CASSPMDRNEKLFF
CDR3 DNA: TGTGCCAGCAGCCCTATGGACAGAAATGAAAAACTGTTTTTT

J gene: TRBJ1-2
V gene: TRBV5-1
D gene: NA
clone size: NA
CDR3 protein: CASSLEPGWYGYTF
CDR3 DNA: TGCGCCAGCAGCTTGGAACCAGGGTGGTATGGCTACACCTTC

J gene: TRBJ2-5
V gene: TRBV7-6
D gene: NA
clone size: NA
CDR3 protein: CASSLVNRETQYF
CDR3 DNA: TGTGCCAGCAGCTTAGTAAATCGGGAGACCCAGTACTTC

J gene: TRBJ2-1
V gene: TRBV28
D gene: NA
clone size: NA
CDR3 protein: CASSETYNEQFF
CDR3 DNA: TGTGCCAGCAGCGAGACCTACAATGAGCAGTTCTTC

J gene: TRBJ2-1
V gene: TRBV6-1
D gene: TRBD2
clone size: once
CDR3 protein: CASSVGLAGGNEQFF
CDR3 DNA: TGTGCCAGCAGTGTGGGACTAGCGGGAGGGAATGAGCAGTTCTTC

J gene: TRBJ2-6
V gene: TRBV11-3
D gene: NA
clone size: NA
CDR3 protein: CASSLGTGSGANVLTF
CDR3 DNA: TGTGCCAGCAGCTTAGGGACGGGGTCTGGGGCCAACGTCCTGACTTTC

J gene: TRBJ2-3
V gene: TRBV28
D gene: TRBD1
clone size: NA
CDR3 protein: CASSLQGATDTQYF
CDR3 DNA: TGTGCCAGCAGCCTACAGGGGGCTACAGATACGCAGTATTTT

J gene: TRBJ2-7
V gene: TRBV18
D gene: TRBD1
clone size: NA
CDR3 protein: CASSPGTGVSYEQYF
CDR3 DNA: TGTGCCAGCTCACCTGGGACAGGGGTCTCCTACGAGCAGTACTTC

J gene: TRBJ2-5
V gene: TRBV5-1
D gene: NA
clone size: NA
CDR3 protein: CASSLTGKETQYF
CDR3 DNA: TGCGCCAGCAGCTTAACAGGGAAAGAGACCCAGTACTTC

J gene: TRBJ2-1
V gene: TRBV10-1
D gene: TRBD1
clone size: NA
CDR3 protein: CASSLNQGDEQFF
CDR3 DNA: TGCGCCAGCAGCCTTAACCAGGGGGATGAGCAGTTCTTC

J gene: TRBJ2-1
V gene: TRBV5-1
D gene: TRBD2
clone size: NA
CDR3 protein: CASSLDSGGSIYEQFF
CDR3 DNA: TGCGCCAGCAGCTTGGATTCAGGCGGGAGTATCTATGAGCAGTTCTTC

J gene: TRBJ2-3
V gene: TRBV5-1
D gene: TRBD2
clone size: NA
CDR3 protein: CASSFIGTRGTDTQYF
CDR3 DNA: TGCGCCAGCAGCTTTATAGGGACTAGAGGCACAGATACGCAGTATTTT

J gene: TRBJ1-6
V gene: TRBV7-6
D gene: NA
clone size: NA
CDR3 protein: CASSSQDSPLHF
CDR3 DNA: TGTGCCAGCAGCTCACAGGATTCACCCCTCCACTTT

J gene: TRBJ2-1
V gene: TRBV29-1
D gene: TRBD2
clone size: NA
CDR3 protein: CSVVSWGGGEQFF
CDR3 DNA: TGCAGCGTAGTCTCTTGGGGGGGAGGTGAGCAGTTCTTC

J gene: TRBJ2-2
V gene: TRBV5-6
D gene: TRBD2
clone size: NA
CDR3 protein: CASSPDGTSGIWGELFF
CDR3 DNA: TGTGCCAGCAGCCCAGACGGGACTAGCGGGATTTGGGGGGAGCTGTTTTTT

J gene: TRBJ2-7
V gene: TRBV7-9
D gene: TRBD1
clone size: NA
CDR3 protein: CASSLEPGGGHEQYF
CDR3 DNA: TGTGCCAGCAGCTTAGAACCAGGGGGCGGCCACGAGCAGTACTTC

J gene: TRBJ2-5
V gene: TRBV18
D gene: NA
clone size: NA
CDR3 protein: CASSPFIPPGRDALSQETQYF
CDR3 DNA: TGTGCCAGCTCACCGTTCATTCCCCCGGGGCGGGATGCCTTGTCACAAGAGACCCAGTACTTC

J gene: TRBJ2-7
V gene: TRBV29-1
D gene: NA
clone size: NA
CDR3 protein: CSVSSAVGYEQYF
CDR3 DNA: TGCAGCGTTTCCTCAGCGGTGGGCTACGAGCAGTACTTC

J gene: TRBJ1-1
V gene: TRBV2
D gene: NA
clone size: few
CDR3 protein: CASSARERAEAFF
CDR3 DNA: TGTGCCAGCAGTGCTAGGGAGCGAGCTGAAGCTTTCTTT

J gene: TRBJ2-5
V gene: TRBV9
D gene: NA
clone size: NA
CDR3 protein: CASSTGWQETQYF
CDR3 DNA: TGTGCCAGCAGCACAGGGTGGCAAGAGACCCAGTACTTC

J gene: TRBJ2-2
V gene: TRBV27
D gene: TRBD2
clone size: NA
CDR3 protein: CASSRRLAGLQGELFF
CDR3 DNA: TGTGCCAGCAGTCGAAGACTAGCGGGGCTGCAAGGGGAGCTGTTTTTT

J gene: TRBJ2-7
V gene: TRBV6-1
D gene: TRBD1
clone size: NA
CDR3 protein: CASSGRQGPYEQYF
CDR3 DNA: TGTGCCAGCAGTGGTAGACAGGGACCCTACGAGCAGTACTTC

J gene: TRBJ2-3
V gene: TRBV11-3
D gene: TRBD1
clone size: NA
CDR3 protein: CASSRWTGRGDTQYF
CDR3 DNA: TGTGCCAGCAGCCGCTGGACAGGTCGAGGGGATACGCAGTATTTT

J gene: TRBJ2-1
V gene: TRBV7-3
D gene: NA
clone size: NA
CDR3 protein: CASSPGANNEQFF
CDR3 DNA: TGTGCCAGCAGCCCAGGGGCCAACAATGAGCAGTTCTTC

J gene: TRBJ2-7
V gene: TRBV19
D gene: TRBD2
clone size: NA
CDR3 protein: CASSMGTSGSYEQYF
CDR3 DNA: TGTGCCAGTAGTATGGGGACTAGCGGGTCCTACGAGCAGTACTTC

J gene: TRBJ2-2
V gene: TRBV10-2
D gene: TRBD2
clone size: NA
CDR3 protein: CASSESRSLAGVTGELFF
CDR3 DNA: TGCGCCAGCAGTGAGTCGAGATCCTTAGCGGGAGTCACCGGGGAGCTGTTTTTT

J gene: TRBJ2-2
V gene: TRBV28
D gene: NA
clone size: NA
CDR3 protein: CASSSSLGHNTGELFF
CDR3 DNA: TGTGCCAGCAGTTCCTCCTTGGGACACAACACCGGGGAGCTGTTTTTT

J gene: TRBJ1-1
V gene: TRBV28
D gene: TRBD1
clone size: medium-sized
CDR3 protein: CASKRDRRNTEAFF
CDR3 DNA: TGTGCCAGCAAGCGGGACAGGAGGAACACTGAAGCTTTCTTT

J gene: TRBJ2-1
V gene: TRBV7-9
D gene: TRBD1
clone size: NA
CDR3 protein: CASSEDRGISSYNEQFF
CDR3 DNA: TGTGCCAGCAGCGAGGACAGGGGGATCAGCTCCTACAATGAGCAGTTCTTC

J gene: TRBJ2-2
V gene: TRBV6-6
D gene: NA
clone size: NA
CDR3 protein: CASSYSQGLNTGELFF
CDR3 DNA: TGTGCCAGCAGTTACTCCCAGGGCCTGAACACCGGGGAGCTGTTTTTT

J gene: TRBJ2-3
V gene: TRBV7-7
D gene: NA
clone size: once
CDR3 protein: CASSRTYTDTQYF
CDR3 DNA: TGTGCCAGCAGCCGTACATACACAGATACGCAGTATTTT

J gene: TRBJ2-1
V gene: TRBV27
D gene: TRBD1
clone size: NA
CDR3 protein: CASSPHRPGTGDNEQFF
CDR3 DNA: TGTGCCAGCAGTCCTCACCGCCCCGGGACAGGGGACAATGAGCAGTTCTTC

J gene: TRBJ2-5
V gene: TRBV6-5
D gene: TRBD1
clone size: NA
CDR3 protein: CASGGTGGETQYF
CDR3 DNA: TGTGCCAGCGGGGGGACAGGAGGAGAGACCCAGTACTTC

J gene: TRBJ2-3
V gene: TRBV7-9
D gene: NA
clone size: NA
CDR3 protein: CASSLLEGADTQYF
CDR3 DNA: TGTGCCAGCAGCTTATTGGAGGGGGCGGATACGCAGTATTTT

J gene: TRBJ1-1
V gene: TRBV6-6
D gene: NA
clone size: few
CDR3 protein: CASGDRGMNTEAFF
CDR3 DNA: TGTGCCAGCGGCGATCGGGGAATGAACACTGAAGCTTTCTTT

J gene: TRBJ1-1
V gene: TRBV2
D gene: TRBD1
clone size: NA
CDR3 protein: CASSESTGRTEAFF
CDR3 DNA: TGTGCCAGCAGTGAATCGACAGGGAGGACTGAAGCTTTCTTT

J gene: TRBJ2-1
V gene: TRBV6-5
D gene: TRBD2
clone size: once
CDR3 protein: CASSYARTSGGAEQFF
CDR3 DNA: TGTGCCAGCAGTTACGCCCGGACTAGCGGGGGAGCTGAGCAGTTCTTC

J gene: TRBJ1-2
V gene: TRBV6-1
D gene: TRBD1
clone size: NA
CDR3 protein: CASKGGTGVPYGYTF
CDR3 DNA: TGTGCCAGCAAGGGTGGGACAGGGGTTCCCTATGGCTACACCTTC

J gene: TRBJ2-5
V gene: TRBV5-1
D gene: TRBD2
clone size: NA
CDR3 protein: CASSLSTSGSGETQYF
CDR3 DNA: TGCGCCAGCAGCTTATCCACTAGCGGGAGTGGAGAGACCCAGTACTTC

J gene: TRBJ2-5
V gene: TRBV4-1
D gene: TRBD2
clone size: NA
CDR3 protein: CASSQGVLGGSGETQYF
CDR3 DNA: TGCGCCAGCAGCCAAGGAGTCTTAGGCGGGAGTGGAGAGACCCAGTACTTC

J gene: TRBJ2-3
V gene: TRBV5-1
D gene: NA
clone size: NA
CDR3 protein: CASSLLDFEDTQYF
CDR3 DNA: TGCGCCAGCAGCTTGCTGGACTTTGAAGATACGCAGTATTTT

J gene: TRBJ2-4
V gene: TRBV6-6
D gene: NA
clone size: NA
CDR3 protein: CASSGGGKNIQYF
CDR3 DNA: TGTGCCAGCAGCGGCGGAGGGAAAAACATTCAGTACTTC

J gene: TRBJ2-5
V gene: TRBV10-3
D gene: TRBD2
clone size: NA
CDR3 protein: CAISRGGGKETQYF
CDR3 DNA: TGTGCCATCAGTCGCGGCGGGGGTAAAGAGACCCAGTACTTC

J gene: TRBJ2-5
V gene: TRBV5-8
D gene: NA
clone size: NA
CDR3 protein: CAIPRGDYTIKETQYF
CDR3 DNA: TGTGCCATACCGAGGGGGGACTACACCATAAAAGAGACCCAGTACTTC

J gene: TRBJ2-3
V gene: TRBV11-2
D gene: TRBD2
clone size: NA
CDR3 protein: CASSLDQSGGRASSNTQYF
CDR3 DNA: TGTGCCAGCAGCTTAGATCAGTCTGGAGGGAGGGCCAGCAGCAATACGCAGTATTTT

J gene: TRBJ1-6
V gene: TRBV25-1
D gene: NA
clone size: NA
CDR3 protein: CASSVTGDYNSPLHF
CDR3 DNA: TGTGCCAGCAGTGTAACCGGGGACTATAATTCACCCCTCCACTTT

J gene: TRBJ1-1
V gene: TRBV5-6
D gene: TRBD1
clone size: NA
CDR3 protein: CASSLDRGNTEAFF
CDR3 DNA: TGTGCCAGCAGCTTGGACAGGGGGAACACTGAAGCTTTCTTT

J gene: TRBJ2-3
V gene: TRBV9
D gene: NA
clone size: NA
CDR3 protein: CASSVAGDTDTQYF
CDR3 DNA: TGTGCCAGCAGCGTAGCCGGGGACACAGATACGCAGTATTTT

J gene: TRBJ2-2
V gene: TRBV18
D gene: NA
clone size: few
CDR3 protein: CASSRSYVLGNTGELFF
CDR3 DNA: TGTGCCAGCTCTCGGTCATATGTTCTCGGTAACACCGGGGAGCTGTTTTTT